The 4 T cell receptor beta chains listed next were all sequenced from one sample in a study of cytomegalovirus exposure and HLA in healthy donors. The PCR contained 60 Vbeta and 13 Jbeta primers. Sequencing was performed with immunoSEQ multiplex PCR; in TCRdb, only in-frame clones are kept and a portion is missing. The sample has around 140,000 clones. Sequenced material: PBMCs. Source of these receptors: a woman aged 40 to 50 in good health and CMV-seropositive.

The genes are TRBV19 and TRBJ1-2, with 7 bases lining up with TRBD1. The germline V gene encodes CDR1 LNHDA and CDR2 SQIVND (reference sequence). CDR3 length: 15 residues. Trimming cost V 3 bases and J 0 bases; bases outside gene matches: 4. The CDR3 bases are TGTGCCAGTAGTATCGGTCAGGGGGCTAACTATGGCTACACCTTC. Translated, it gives CASSIGQGANYGYTF.

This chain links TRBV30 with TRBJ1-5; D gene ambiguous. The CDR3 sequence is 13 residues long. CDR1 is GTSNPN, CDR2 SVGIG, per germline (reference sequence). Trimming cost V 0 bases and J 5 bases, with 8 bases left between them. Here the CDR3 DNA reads TGTGCCTGGAGTGTACATCGGGATCAGCCCCAGCATTTT. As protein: CAWSVHRDQPQHF.

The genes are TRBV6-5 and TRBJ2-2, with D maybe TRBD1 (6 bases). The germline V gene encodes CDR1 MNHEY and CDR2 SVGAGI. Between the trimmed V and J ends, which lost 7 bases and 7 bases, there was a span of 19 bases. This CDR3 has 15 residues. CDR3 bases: TGTGCCAGCACCTACTTAGGGGGAGAGGGCGGGGAGCTGTTTTTT. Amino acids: CASTYLGGEGGELFF.

The CDR3 is CASSRDRGRTGELFF. The CDR3 bases are TGTGCCAGCAGCCGAGACAGGGGAAGAACCGGGGAGCTGTTTTTT. The V and J genes are TRBV7-2 and TRBJ2-2, with 8 bases matching TRBD1. V shed 5 bases, J shed 5 bases, and the junction held 7 bases outside the gene matches. CDR1 SGHTA and CDR2 FQGNSA come from the germline V gene. The CDR3 is 15 residues long.